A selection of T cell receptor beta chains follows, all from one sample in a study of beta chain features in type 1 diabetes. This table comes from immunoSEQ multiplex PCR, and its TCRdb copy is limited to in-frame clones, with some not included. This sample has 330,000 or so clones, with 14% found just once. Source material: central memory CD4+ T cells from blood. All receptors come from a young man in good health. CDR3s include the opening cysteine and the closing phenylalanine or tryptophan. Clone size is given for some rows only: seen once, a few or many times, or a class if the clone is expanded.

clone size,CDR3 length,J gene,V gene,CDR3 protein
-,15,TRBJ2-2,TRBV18,CASSPEAGGTGELFF
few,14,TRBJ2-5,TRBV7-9,CASSFTGGQETQYF
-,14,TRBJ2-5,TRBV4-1,CASSPGTRLETQYF
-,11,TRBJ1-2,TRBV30,CALTGVYGYTF
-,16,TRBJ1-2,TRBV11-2,CASSPVVGRGGGGYTF
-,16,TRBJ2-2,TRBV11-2,CASSSGPGQGTGELFF
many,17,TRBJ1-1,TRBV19,CASSLWTGSRANTEAFF
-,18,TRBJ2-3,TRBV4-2,CASSQGIVVGSGRDTQYF
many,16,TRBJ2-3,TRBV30,CAWSPGQRGHTDTQYF
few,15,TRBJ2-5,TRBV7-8,CASSLARLAGETQYF
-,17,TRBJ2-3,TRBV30,CAWSIKKGVGVRDTQYF
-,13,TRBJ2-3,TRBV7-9,CASSFSQKDTQYF
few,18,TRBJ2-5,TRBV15,CATSRGVFGGGVAETQYF
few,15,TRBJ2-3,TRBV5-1,CASSWLGGEADTQYF
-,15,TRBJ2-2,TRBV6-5,CASSRGAPGIGELFF
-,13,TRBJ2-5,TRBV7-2,CASSRSGEETQYF
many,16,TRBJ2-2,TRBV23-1,CASSPSGTANTGELFF
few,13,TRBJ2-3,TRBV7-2,CASSPYSTDTQYF
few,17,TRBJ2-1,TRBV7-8,CASSSRVSGIALPEQFF
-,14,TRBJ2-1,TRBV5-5,CASRNHRGPNEQFF
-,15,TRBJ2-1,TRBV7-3,CASSSGQGTLNEQFF
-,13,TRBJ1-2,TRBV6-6,CASIRRTGMGYTF
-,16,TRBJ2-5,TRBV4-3,CASSPPRDRGWETQYF
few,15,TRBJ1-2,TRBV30,CAWSGKGGSNYGYTF